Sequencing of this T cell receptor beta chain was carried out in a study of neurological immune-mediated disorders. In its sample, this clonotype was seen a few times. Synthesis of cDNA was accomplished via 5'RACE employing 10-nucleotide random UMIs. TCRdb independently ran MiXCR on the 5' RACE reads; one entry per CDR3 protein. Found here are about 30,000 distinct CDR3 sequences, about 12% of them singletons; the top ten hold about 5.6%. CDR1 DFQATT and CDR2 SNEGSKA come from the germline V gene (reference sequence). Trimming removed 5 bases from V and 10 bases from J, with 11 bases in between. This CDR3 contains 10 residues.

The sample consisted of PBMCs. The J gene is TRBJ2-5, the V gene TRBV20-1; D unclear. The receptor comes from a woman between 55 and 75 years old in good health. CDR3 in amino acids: CSAQPKFQYF. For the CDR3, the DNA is TGCAGTGCTCAGCCGAAATTCCAGTACTTC.